This T cell receptor (beta chain) was recovered during a study of early T cells in non-severe SARS-CoV-2 infection. Study in general: Chains stayed unpaired after sequencing of bulk RNA from unsorted whole blood.

The table lists this clonotype with many counts. The target antigen is unknown. V lost 3 bases to trimming and J lost 3 bases, with 8 bases between them. The CDR3 length is 13 residues. Individual cDNA molecules carried attached unique molecular identifiers. TCRdb ran MiXCR on the 5' RACE reads and lists one entry per CDR3 protein. Of approximately 33,000 distinct CDR3 sequences in the sample, roughly 5.4% were seen once. The study, taken as a whole, reports: Comparison of clonotypes with VDJdb favored anti-spike CD8 responses while missing private and CD4 specificities.

This sequence was found in an adult who was a healthcare worker with PCR-confirmed SARS-CoV-2 infection or an uninfected control (not recorded which). Input material: whole blood. V and J are TRBV12-3 or TRBV12-4 and TRBJ1-2; D unclear. CDR3 region: CASSFGDYYGYTF. CDR3 nucleotides: TGTGCCAGCAGTTTTGGGGATTACTATGGCTACACCTTC.